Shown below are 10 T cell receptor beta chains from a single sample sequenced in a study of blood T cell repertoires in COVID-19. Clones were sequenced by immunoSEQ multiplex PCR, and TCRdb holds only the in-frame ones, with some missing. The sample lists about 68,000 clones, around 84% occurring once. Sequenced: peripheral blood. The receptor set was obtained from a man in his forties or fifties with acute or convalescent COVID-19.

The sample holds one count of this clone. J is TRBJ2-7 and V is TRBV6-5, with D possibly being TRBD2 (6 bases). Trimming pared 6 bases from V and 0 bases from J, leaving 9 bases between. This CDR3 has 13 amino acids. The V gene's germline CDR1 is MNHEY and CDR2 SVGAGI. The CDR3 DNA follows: TGTGCCAGCAGGGGGGGAATCTCCTACGAGCAGTACTTC. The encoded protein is CASRGGISYEQYF.

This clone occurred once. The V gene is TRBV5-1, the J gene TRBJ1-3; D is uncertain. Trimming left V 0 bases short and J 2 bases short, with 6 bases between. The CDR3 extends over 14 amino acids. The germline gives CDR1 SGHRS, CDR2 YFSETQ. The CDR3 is CASSLEQPGNTIYF. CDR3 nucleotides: TGCGCCAGCAGCTTGGAACAGCCTGGAAACACCATATATTTT. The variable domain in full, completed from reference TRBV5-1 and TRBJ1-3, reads KAGVTQTPRYLIKTRGQQVTLSCSPISGHRSVSWYQQTPGQGLQFLFEYFSETQRNKGNFPGRFSGRQFSNSRSEMNVSTLELGDSALYLCASSLEQPGNTIYFGEGSWLTVV.

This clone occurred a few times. CDR3 DNA: TGTGCCAGCAGTAGCACCCGGGACAGTAAATTTAATGAAAAACTGTTTTTT. Translation: CASSSTRDSKFNEKLFF. The chain couples TRBV27 to TRBJ1-4, with 7 nucleotides matching TRBD1. Unmatched junction bases numbered 13, after V lost 5 bases and J lost 4 bases. Germline lookup yields CDR1 MNHEY and CDR2 SMNVEV (reference sequence). The length of the CDR3 is 17 residues. The whole variable domain, filled in from reference TRBV27 and TRBJ1-4, reads EAQVTQNPRYLITVTGKKLTVTCSQNMNHEYMSWYRQDPGLGLRQIYYSMNVEVTDKGDVPEGYKVSRKEKRNFPLILESPSPNQTSLYFCASSSTRDSKFNEKLFFGSGTQLSVL.

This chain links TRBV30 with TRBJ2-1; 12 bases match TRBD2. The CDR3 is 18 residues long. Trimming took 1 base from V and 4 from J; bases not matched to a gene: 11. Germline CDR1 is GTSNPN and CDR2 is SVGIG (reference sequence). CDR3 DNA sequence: TGTGCCTGGAGTGGGCGGGGACTAGCGGGTGCCCGGTACAATGAGCAGTTCTTC. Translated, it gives CAWSGRGLAGARYNEQFF. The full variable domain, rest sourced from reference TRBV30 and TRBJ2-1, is SQTIHQWPATLVQPVGSPLSLECTVEGTSNPNLYWYRQAAGRGLQLLFYSVGIGQISSEVPQNLSASRPQDRQFILSSKKLLLSDSGFYLCAWSGRGLAGARYNEQFFGPGTRLTVL.

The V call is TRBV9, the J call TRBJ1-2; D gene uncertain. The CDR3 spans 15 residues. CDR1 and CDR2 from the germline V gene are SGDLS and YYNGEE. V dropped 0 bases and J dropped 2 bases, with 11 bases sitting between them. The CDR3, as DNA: TGTGCCAGCAGCGTAGACATTCAGGCCAACTATGGCTACACCTTC. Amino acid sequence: CASSVDIQANYGYTF.

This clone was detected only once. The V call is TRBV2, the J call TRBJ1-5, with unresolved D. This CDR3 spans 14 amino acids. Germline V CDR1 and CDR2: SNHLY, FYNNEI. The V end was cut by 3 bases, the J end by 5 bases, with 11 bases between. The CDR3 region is CASSDFLRDQPQHF. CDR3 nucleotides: TGTGCCAGCAGTGACTTCCTCCGGGATCAGCCCCAGCATTTT.

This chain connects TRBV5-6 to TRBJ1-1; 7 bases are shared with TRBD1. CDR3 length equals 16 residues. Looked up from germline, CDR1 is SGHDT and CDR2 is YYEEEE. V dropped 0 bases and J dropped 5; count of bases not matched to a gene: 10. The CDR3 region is CASSLVQGGLWTEAFF. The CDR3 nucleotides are TGTGCCAGCAGCTTGGTGCAGGGGGGATTATGGACTGAAGCTTTCTTT.

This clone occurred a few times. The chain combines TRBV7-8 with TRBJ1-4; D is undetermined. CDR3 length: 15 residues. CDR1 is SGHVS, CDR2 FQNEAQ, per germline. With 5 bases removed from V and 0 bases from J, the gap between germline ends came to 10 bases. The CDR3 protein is CASSATGTTNEKLFF. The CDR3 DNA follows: TGTGCCAGCAGCGCAACGGGGACAACTAATGAAAAACTGTTTTTT.

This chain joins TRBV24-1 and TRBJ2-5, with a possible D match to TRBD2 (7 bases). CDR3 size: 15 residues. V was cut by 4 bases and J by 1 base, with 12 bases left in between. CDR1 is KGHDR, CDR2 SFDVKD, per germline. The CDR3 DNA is TGTGCCACCAGTGAGGGAGGGGGGGCCCAAGAGACCCAGTACTTC. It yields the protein CATSEGGGAQETQYF.

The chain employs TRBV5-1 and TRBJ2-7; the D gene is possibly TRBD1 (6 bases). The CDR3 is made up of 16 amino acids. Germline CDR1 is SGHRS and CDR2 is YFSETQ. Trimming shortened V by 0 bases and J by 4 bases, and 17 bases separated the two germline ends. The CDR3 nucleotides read TGCGCCAGCAGCTTGGCCTCTAGGACAGCCGCTTACGAGCAGTACTTC. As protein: CASSLASRTAAYEQYF. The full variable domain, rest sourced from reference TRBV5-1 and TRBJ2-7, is KAGVTQTPRYLIKTRGQQVTLSCSPISGHRSVSWYQQTPGQGLQFLFEYFSETQRNKGNFPGRFSGRQFSNSRSEMNVSTLELGDSALYLCASSLASRTAAYEQYFGPGTRLTVT.